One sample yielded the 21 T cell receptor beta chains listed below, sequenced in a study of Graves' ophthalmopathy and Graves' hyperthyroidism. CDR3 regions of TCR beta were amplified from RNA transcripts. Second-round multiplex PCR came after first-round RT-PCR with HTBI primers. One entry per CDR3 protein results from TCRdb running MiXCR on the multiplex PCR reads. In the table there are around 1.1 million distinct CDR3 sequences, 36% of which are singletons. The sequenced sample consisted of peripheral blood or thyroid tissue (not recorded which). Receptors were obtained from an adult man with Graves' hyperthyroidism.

Here the CDR3 reads CASSQRAGAYEQYF. The CDR3 DNA is TGTGCCAGCAGTCAGCGGGCAGGGGCCTACGAGCAGTACTTC. This rearrangement joins TRBV11-2 to TRBJ2-7; D possibly matches TRBD1 or TRBD2 (6 bases each). V was clipped by 6 bases and J by 2 bases, with 14 bases between them. There are 14 residues in the CDR3. Per germline, CDR1 SGHAT and CDR2 FQNNGV.

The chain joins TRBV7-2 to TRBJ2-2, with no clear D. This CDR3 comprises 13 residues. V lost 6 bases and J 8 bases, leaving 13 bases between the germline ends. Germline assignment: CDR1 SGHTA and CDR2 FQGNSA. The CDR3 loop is CASSDNWAGELFF. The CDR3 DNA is TGTGCCAGCAGTGATAATTGGGCGGGGGAGCTGTTTTTT. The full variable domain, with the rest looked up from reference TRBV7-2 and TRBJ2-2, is GAGVSQSPSNKVTEKGKDVELRCDPISGHTALYWYRQSLGQGLEFLIYFQGNSAPDKSGLPSDRFSAERTGGSVSTLTIQRTQQEDSAVYLCASSDNWAGELFFGEGSRLTVL.

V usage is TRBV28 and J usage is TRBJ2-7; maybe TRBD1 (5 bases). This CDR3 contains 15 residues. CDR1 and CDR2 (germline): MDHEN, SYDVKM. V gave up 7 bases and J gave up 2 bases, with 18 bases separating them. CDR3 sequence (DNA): TGTGCCAGCAAAAACCCCGGTCCAGGGACCTACGAGCAGTACTTC. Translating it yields CASKNPGPGTYEQYF.

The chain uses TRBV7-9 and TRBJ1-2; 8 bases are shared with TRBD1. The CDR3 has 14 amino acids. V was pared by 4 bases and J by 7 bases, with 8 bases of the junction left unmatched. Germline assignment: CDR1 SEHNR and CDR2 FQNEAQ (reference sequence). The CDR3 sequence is CASSSWTGNGGYTF. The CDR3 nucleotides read TGTGCCAGCAGCTCCTGGACAGGGAATGGTGGCTACACCTTC.

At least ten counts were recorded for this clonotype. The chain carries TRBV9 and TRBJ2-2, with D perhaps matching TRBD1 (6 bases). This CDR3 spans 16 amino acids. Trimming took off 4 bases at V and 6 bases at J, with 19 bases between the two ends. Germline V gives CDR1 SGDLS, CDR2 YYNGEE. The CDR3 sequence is CASSTSGTSFAGELFF. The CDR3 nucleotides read TGTGCCAGCAGCACATCCGGGACATCGTTCGCCGGGGAGCTGTTTTTT.

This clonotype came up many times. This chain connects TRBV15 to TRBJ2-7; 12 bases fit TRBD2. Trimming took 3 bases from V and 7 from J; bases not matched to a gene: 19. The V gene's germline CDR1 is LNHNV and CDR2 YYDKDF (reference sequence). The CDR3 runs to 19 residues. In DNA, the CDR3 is TGTGCCACCAGCAGTCCGCTGGGGCAGCTAGCGGGAGGGCGTGAGGAGCAGTACTTC. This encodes CATSSPLGQLAGGREEQYF.

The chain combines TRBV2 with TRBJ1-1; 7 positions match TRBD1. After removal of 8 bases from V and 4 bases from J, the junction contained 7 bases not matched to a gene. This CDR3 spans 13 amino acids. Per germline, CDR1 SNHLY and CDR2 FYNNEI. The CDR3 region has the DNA TGTGCCAGCGCCCCGGGACAGAGCACTGAAGCTTTCTTT. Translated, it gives CASAPGQSTEAFF.

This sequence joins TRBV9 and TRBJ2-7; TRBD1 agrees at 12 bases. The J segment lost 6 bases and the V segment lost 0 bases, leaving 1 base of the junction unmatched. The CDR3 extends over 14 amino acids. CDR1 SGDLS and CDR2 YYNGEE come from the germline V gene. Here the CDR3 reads CASSVGGQGAEQYF. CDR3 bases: TGTGCCAGCAGCGTAGGGGGACAGGGGGCCGAGCAGTACTTC.

CDR3 coding DNA: TGTGCCAGCAGCTCAGGTGGCAGTGAGCAGTTCTTC. This encodes CASSSGGSEQFF. The genes are TRBV9 and TRBJ2-5; D not certain. The J call may be in error: the DNA end matches TRBJ2-1 better. The CDR3 covers 12 residues. Germline assignment: CDR1 SGDLS and CDR2 YYNGEE.

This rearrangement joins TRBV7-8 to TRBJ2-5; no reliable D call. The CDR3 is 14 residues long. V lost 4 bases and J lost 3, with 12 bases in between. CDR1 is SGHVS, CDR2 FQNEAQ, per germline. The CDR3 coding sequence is TGTGCCAGCAGCTCCGGGCCCATCAAAGAGACCCAGTACTTC. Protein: CASSSGPIKETQYF.

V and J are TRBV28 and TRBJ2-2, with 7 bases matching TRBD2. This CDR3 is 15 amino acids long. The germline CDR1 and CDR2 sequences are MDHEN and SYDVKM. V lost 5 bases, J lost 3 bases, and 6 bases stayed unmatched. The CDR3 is CASSPGGSHTGELFF. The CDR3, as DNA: TGTGCCAGCAGTCCCGGGGGGTCGCACACCGGGGAGCTGTTTTTT. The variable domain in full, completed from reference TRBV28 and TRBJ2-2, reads DVKVTQSSRYLVKRTGEKVFLECVQDMDHENMFWYRQDPGLGLRLIYFSYDVKMKEKGDIPEGYSVSREKKERFSLILESASTNQTSMYLCASSPGGSHTGELFFGEGSRLTVL.

CDR3 nucleotides: TGCAGTGCCCACACCCCGGACAGACCGAACACTGAAGCTTTCTTT. Translated: CSAHTPDRPNTEAFF. The chain has TRBV20-1 and TRBJ1-1, with D perhaps TRBD1 (6 bases). V lost 6 bases and J 1 base, leaving 18 bases between the germline ends. The CDR3 is made up of 15 amino acids. Per the germline V gene, CDR1 is DFQATT and CDR2 is SNEGSKA (reference sequence).

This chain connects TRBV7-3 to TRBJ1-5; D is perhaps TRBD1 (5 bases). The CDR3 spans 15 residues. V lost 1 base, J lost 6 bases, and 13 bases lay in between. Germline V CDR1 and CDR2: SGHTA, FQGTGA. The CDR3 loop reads CASSLRGLMTQPQHF. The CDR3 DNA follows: TGTGCCAGCAGCTTAAGGGGCCTTATGACTCAGCCCCAGCATTTT. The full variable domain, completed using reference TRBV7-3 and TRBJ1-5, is GAGVSQTPSNKVTEKGKYVELRCDPISGHTALYWYRQSLGQGPEFLIYFQGTGAADDSGLPNDRFFAVRPEGSVSTLKIQRTERGDSAVYLCASSLRGLMTQPQHFGDGTRLSIL.

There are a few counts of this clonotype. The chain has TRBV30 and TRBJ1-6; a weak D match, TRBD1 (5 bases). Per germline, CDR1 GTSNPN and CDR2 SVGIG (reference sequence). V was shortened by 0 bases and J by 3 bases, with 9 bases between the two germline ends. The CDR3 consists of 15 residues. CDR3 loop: CAWSVDSNYNSPLHF. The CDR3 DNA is TGTGCCTGGAGTGTCGACAGTAACTATAATTCACCCCTCCACTTT.

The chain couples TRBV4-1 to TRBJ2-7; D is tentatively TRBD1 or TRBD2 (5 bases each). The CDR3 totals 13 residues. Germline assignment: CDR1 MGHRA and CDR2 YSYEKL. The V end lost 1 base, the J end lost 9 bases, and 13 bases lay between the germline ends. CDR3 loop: CASSQVLRGVQYF. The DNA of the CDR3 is TGCGCCAGCAGCCAAGTTTTGAGGGGAGTGCAGTACTTC.

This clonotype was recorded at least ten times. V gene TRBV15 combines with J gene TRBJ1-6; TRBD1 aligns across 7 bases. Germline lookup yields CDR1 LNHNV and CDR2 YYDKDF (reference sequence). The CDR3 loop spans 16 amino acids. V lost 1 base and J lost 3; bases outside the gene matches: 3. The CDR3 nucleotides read TGTGCCACCAGCAGAGTTCCAGGGGGCTATAATTCACCCCTCCACTTT. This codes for CATSRVPGGYNSPLHF.

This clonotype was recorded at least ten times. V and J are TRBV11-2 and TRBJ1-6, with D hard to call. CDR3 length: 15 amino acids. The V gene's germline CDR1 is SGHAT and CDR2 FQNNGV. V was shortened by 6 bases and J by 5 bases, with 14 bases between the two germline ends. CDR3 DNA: TGTGCCAGCAGACTTTTAGGCGGTAATAATTCACCCCTCCACTTT. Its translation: CASRLLGGNNSPLHF.

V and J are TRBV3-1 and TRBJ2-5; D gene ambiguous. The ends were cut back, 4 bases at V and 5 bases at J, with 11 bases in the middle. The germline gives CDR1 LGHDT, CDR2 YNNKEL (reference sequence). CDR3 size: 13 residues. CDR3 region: CASSRGVLETQYF. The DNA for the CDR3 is TGTGCCAGCAGCCGGGGTGTGCTGGAGACCCAGTACTTC.

This chain's CDR3 is CATGGVRITNQPQHF. The DNA for the CDR3 is TGTGCCACGGGAGGGGTCCGGATTACAAATCAGCCCCAGCATTTT. The chain links TRBV6-2 or TRBV6-3 to TRBJ1-5; possibly TRBD1 for D (5 bases). V gave up 10 bases and J gave up 4 bases, with 20 bases separating them. The CDR3 extends over 15 amino acids. Germline CDR1 and CDR2: MNHEY and SVGEGT.

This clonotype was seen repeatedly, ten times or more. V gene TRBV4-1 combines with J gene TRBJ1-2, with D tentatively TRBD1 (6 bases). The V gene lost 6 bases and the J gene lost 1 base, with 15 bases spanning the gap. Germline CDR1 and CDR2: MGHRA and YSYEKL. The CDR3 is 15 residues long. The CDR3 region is CASSRDRSFNYGYTF. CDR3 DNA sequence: TGCGCCAGCAGTCGAGACAGGTCCTTTAACTATGGCTACACCTTC.

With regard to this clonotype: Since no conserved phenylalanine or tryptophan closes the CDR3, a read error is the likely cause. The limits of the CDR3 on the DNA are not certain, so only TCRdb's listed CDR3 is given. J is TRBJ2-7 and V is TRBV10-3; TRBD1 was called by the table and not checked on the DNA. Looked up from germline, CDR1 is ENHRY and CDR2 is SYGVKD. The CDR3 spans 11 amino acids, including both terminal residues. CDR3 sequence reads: CAITSGVGESY.